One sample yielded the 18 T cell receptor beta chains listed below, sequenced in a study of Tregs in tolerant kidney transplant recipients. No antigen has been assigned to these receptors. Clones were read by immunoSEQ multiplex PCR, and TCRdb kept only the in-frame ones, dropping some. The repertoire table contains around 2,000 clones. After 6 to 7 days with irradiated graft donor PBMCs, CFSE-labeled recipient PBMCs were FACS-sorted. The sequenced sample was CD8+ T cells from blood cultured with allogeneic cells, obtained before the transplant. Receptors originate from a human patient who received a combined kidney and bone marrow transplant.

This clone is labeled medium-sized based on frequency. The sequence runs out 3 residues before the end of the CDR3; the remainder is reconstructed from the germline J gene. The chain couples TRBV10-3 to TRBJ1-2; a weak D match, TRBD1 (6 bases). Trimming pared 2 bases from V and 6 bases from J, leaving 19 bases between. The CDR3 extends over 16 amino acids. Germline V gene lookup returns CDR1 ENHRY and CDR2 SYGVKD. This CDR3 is CAISEAWTATLDGYTF. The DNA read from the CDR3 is TGTGCCATCAGTGAGGCCTGGACAGCTACTCTGGATGGC.

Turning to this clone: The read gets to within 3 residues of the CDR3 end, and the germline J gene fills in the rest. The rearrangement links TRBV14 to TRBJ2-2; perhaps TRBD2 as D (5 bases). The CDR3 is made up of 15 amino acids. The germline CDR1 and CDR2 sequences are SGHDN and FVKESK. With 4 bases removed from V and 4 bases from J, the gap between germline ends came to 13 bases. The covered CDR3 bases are TGTGCCAGCAGCCTGGCCAGCGGAAGCACCGGGGAG. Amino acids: CASSLASGSTGE. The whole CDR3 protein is CASSLASGSTGELFF.

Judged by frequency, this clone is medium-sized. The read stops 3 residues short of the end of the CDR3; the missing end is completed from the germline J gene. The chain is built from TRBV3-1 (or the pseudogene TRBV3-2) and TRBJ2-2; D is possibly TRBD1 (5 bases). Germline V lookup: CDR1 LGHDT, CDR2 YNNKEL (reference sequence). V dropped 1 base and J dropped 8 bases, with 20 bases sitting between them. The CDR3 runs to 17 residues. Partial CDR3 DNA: TGTGCCAGCAGCCAAGTACAGGCCTTTATTAACCGAGGGGAG. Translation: CASSQVQAFINRGE. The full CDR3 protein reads CASSQVQAFINRGELFF.

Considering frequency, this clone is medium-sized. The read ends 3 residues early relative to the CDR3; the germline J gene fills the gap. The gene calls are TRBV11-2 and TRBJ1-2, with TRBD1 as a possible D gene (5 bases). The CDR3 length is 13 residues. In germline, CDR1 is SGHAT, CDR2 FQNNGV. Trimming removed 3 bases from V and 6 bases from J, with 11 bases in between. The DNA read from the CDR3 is TGTGCCAGCAGCTTCGGGACTCCGAATGGC. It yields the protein CASSFGTPNG. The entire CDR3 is CASSFGTPNGYTF.

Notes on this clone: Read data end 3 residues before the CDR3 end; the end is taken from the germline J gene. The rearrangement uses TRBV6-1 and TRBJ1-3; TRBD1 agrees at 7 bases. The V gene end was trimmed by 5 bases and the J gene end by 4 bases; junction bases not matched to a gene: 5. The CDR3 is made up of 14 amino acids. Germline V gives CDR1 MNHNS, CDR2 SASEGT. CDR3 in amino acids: CASSQGGTGNTIYF. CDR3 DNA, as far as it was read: TGTGCCAGCAGTCAAGGGGGCACAGGAAACACC.

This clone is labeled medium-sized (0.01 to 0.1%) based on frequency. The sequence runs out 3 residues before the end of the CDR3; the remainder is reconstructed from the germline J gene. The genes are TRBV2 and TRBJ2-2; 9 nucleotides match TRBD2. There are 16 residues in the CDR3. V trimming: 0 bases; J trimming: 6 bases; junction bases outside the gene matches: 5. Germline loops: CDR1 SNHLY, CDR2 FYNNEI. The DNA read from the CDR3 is TGTGCCAGCAGTGAAGCGCCGGCTAGCGGGGCCGGGGAG. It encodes CASSEAPASGAGE. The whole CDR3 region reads CASSEAPASGAGELFF.

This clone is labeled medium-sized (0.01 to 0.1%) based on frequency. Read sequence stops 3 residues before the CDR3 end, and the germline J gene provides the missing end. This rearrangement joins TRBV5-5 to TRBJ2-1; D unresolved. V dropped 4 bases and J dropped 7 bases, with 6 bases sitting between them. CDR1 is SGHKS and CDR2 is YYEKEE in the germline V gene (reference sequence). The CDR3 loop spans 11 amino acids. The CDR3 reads CASSVFNEQFF. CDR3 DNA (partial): TGTGCCAGCAGCGTCTTTAATGAG.

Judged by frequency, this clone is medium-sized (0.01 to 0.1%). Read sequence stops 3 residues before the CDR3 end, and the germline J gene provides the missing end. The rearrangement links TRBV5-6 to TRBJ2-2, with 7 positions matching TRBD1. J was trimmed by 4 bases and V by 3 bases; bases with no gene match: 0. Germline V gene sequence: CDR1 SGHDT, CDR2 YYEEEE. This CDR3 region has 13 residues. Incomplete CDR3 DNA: TGTGCCAGCAGCTCAGGGGGCACCGGGGAG. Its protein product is CASSSGGTGE. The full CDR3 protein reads CASSSGGTGELFF.

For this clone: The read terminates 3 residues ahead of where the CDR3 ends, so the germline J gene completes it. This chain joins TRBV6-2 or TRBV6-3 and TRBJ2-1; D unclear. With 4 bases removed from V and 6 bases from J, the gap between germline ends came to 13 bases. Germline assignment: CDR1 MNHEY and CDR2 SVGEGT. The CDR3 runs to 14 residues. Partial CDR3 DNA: TGTGCCAGCAGTTTGGTCCCAGAACGCAATGAG. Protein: CASSLVPERNE. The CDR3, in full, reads CASSLVPERNEQFF.

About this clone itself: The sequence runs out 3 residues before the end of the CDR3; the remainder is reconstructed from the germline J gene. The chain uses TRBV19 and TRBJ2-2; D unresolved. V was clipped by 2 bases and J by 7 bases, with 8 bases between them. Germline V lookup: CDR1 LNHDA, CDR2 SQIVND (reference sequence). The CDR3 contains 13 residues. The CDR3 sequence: CASSIPLGGELFF. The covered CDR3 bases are TGTGCCAGTAGTATACCCCTCGGCGGGGAG.

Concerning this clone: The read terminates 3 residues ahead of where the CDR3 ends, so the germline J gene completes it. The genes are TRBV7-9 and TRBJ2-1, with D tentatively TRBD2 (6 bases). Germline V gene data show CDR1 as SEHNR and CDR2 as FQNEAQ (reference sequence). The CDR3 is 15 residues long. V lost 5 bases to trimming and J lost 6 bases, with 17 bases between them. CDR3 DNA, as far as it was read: TGTGCCAGCAGCCCCCTGGGCCTGGGGGGCAATGAG. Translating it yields CASSPLGLGGNE. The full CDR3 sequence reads CASSPLGLGGNEQFF.

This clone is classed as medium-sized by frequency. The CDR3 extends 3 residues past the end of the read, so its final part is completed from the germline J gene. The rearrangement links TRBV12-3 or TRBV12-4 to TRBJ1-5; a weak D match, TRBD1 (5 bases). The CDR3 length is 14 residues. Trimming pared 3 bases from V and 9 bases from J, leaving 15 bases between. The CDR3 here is CASSLGGTGGPQHF. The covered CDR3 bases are TGTGCCAGCAGTTTGGGGGGGACCGGGGGGCCC.

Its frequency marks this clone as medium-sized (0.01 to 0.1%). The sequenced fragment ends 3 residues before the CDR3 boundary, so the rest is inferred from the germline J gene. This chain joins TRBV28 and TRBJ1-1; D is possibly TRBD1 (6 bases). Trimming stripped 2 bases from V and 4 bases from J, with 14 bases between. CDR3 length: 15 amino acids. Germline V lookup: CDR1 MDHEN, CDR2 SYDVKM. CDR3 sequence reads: CASSLTGGAGTEAFF. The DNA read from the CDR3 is TGTGCCAGCAGTTTAACGGGGGGCGCGGGCACTGAA.

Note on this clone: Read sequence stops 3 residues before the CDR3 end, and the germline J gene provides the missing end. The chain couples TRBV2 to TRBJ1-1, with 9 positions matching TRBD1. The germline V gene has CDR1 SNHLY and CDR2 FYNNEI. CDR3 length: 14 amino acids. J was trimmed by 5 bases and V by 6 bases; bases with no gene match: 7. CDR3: CASSPQGAGTEAFF. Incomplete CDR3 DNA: TGTGCCAGCAGCCCACAGGGGGCAGGGACTGAA.

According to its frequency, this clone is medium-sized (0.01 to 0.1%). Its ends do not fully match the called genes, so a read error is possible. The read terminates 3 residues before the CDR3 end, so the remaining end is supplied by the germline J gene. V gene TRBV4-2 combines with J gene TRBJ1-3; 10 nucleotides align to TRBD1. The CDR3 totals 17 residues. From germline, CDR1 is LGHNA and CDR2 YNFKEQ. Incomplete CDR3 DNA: TGCGCCAGCAGCCAAGAAGGGACAGGGGCTTTCGGAAACACC. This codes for CASSQEGTGAFGNT. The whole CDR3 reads CASSQEGTGAFGNTIYF.

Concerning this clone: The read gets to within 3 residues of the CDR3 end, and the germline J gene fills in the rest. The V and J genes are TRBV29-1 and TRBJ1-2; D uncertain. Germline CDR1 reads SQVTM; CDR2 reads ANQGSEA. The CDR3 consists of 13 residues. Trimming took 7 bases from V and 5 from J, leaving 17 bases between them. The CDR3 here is CSARHGFGYGYTF. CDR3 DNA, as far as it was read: TGCAGCGCTCGTCACGGGTTTGGGTATGGC.

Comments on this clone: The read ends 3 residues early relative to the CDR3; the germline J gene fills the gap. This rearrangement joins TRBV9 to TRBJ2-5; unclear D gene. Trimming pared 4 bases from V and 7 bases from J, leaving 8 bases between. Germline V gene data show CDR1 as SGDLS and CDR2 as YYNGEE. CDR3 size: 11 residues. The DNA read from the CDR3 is TGTGCCAGCAGCACGTCGCGGACC. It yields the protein CASSTSRT. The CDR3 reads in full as CASSTSRTQYF.

The CDR3 bases that were read are TGTGCCAGCAGTGAGCGGGGAAGCACAGATACG. It translates to CASSERGSTDT. The whole CDR3 protein is CASSERGSTDTQYF. This sequence joins TRBV6-4 and TRBJ2-3; tentatively, D is TRBD2 (6 bases). The read halts 3 residues ahead of the CDR3 end, with the missing end drawn from the germline J gene. This CDR3 has 14 amino acids. V was pared by 3 bases and J by 0 bases, with 7 bases between. CDR1 is MRHNA and CDR2 is SNTAGT in the germline V gene.